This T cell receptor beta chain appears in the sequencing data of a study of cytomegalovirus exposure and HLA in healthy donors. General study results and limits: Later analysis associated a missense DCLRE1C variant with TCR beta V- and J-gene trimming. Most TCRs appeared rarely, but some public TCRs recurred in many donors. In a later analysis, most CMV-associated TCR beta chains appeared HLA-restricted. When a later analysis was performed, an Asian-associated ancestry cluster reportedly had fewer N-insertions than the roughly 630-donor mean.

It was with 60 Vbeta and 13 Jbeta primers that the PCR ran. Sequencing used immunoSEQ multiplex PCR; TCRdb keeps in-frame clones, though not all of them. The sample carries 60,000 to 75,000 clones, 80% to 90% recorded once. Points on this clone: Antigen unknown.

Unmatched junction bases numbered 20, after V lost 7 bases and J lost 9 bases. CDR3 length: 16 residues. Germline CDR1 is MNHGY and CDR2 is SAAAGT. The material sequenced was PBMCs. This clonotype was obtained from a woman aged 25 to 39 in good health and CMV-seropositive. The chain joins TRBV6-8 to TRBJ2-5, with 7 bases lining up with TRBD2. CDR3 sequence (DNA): TGTGCCAGCATCAAGGGGCGGGAGCCTACTAGACTCGCCCAGTACTTC. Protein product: CASIKGREPTRLAQYF.